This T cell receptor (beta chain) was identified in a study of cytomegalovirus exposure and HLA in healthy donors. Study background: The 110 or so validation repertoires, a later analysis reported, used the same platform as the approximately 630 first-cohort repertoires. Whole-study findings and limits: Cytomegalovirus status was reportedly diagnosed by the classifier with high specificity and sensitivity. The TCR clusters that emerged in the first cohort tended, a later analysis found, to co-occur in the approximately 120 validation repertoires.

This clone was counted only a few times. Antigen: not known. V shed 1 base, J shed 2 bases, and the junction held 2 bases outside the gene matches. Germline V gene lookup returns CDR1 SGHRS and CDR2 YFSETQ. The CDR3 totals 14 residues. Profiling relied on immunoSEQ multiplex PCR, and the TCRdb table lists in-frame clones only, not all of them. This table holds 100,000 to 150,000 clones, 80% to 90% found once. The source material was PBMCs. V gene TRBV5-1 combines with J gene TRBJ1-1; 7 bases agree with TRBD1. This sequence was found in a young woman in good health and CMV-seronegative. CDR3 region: CASSLNRGNTEAFF. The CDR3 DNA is TGCGCCAGCAGCTTGAACAGGGGAAACACTGAAGCTTTCTTT.